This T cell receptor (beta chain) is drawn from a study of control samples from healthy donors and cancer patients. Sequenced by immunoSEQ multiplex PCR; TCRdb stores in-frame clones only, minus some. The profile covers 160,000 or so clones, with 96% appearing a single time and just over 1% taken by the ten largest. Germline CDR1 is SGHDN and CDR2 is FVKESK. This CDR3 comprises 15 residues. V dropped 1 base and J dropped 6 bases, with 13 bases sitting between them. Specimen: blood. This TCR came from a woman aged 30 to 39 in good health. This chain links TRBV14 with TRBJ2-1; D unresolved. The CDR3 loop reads CASSQGFGRFNEQFF. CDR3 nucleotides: TGTGCCAGCAGCCAAGGGTTCGGGCGCTTCAATGAGCAGTTCTTC.